This is a list of T cell receptor beta chains from one sample in a study of T cell changes during pregnancy in multiple sclerosis. Sequencing used immunoSEQ multiplex PCR; TCRdb keeps in-frame clones, though not all of them. The sample includes 50,000 to 65,000 clones, 96% seen only once; the top ten take 2% to 2.5%. Sequences were derived from CD8+ T cells from peripheral blood mononuclear cells, sampled after pregnancy. The source is a female donor with multiple sclerosis, enrolled in a pregnancy study. The CDR3 runs from the conserved cysteine through the conserved F or W. Each record gives: V gene, D gene, clone size, J gene, CDR3 DNA, CDR3 protein. A D gene is named only where the DNA matches it firmly. Rows may omit the clone size; those that give it use once, few, many or a size class.

TRBV27,-,-,TRBJ2-5,TGTGCCAGCAGTTTAGGAGGGCCCAGGGAGACCCAGTACTTC,CASSLGGPRETQYF
TRBV29-1,-,-,TRBJ2-3,TGCAGCGTTGTGCCTAGCGACTTTCGGGATACGCAGTATTTT,CSVVPSDFRDTQYF
TRBV27,-,-,TRBJ2-3,TGTGCCAGCAGTCCGAGCACAGATACGCAGTATTTT,CASSPSTDTQYF
TRBV29-1,TRBD1,-,TRBJ1-2,TGCAGCGTTGAAACCGGGACAGGGGCGCGTGGCTACACCTTC,CSVETGTGARGYTF
TRBV10-3,TRBD2,-,TRBJ2-7,TGTGCCATCAGTGATACTAGCGTAACCTACGAGCAGTACTTC,CAISDTSVTYEQYF
TRBV2,-,-,TRBJ1-2,TGTGCCAGCAGTGAACCAGGGGTTGGGTATGGCTACACCTTC,CASSEPGVGYGYTF
TRBV27,TRBD1,-,TRBJ2-6,TGTGCCAGCAGTTTATTCTCAGGGGGCGCCCCTGGGGCCAACGTCCTGACTTTC,CASSLFSGGAPGANVLTF
TRBV28,-,-,TRBJ2-4,TGTGCCAGCAGTGGACGGGACTCAGCCAAAAACATTCAGTACTTC,CASSGRDSAKNIQYF
TRBV9,TRBD2,-,TRBJ2-5,TGTGCCAGCAGCGCCCTAGCGGGAGGGCCTTCGAGGTCGGAGACCCAGTACTTC,CASSALAGGPSRSETQYF
TRBV27,TRBD2,-,TRBJ2-1,TGTGCCAGCAGCCTCCCGGGACTACAGGTACAGTTCTTC,CASSLPGLQVQFF
TRBV7-9,TRBD1,-,TRBJ2-7,TGTGCCAGCAGGGGCGACAGGGACGAGCAGTACTTC,CASRGDRDEQYF
TRBV7-8,-,-,TRBJ2-1,TGTGCCAGCAGCTTGCGCCTCAAGAGCTCCTACAATGAGCAGTTCTTC,CASSLRLKSSYNEQFF
TRBV4-2,TRBD1,many,TRBJ2-7,TGTGCCAGCAGCCACCCCGAGGGGCAGGGGGCCAACGAGCAGTACTTC,CASSHPEGQGANEQYF
TRBV4-1,-,-,TRBJ2-7,TGCGCCAGCAGCCTCACCCCGGCGGAGGCCTACGAGCAGTACTTC,CASSLTPAEAYEQYF
TRBV19,-,-,TRBJ2-3,TGTGCCAGTAGTCCAGGACAAACTTCCCCGCAGTATTTT,CASSPGQTSPQYF
TRBV6-5,TRBD1,-,TRBJ1-2,TGTGCCAGCAGTTACCCTACCAGGGGGCGAGAAGGCTACACCTTC,CASSYPTRGREGYTF
TRBV7-9,-,once,TRBJ2-3,TGTGCCAGCAGTCGGGTGACAGATACGCAGTATTTT,CASSRVTDTQYF
TRBV9,TRBD2,-,TRBJ2-5,TGTGCCAGCAGCGTAGAAACTAGCGGGGGAGAGACCCAGTACTTC,CASSVETSGGETQYF
TRBV14,-,-,TRBJ1-2,TGTGCCAGCAGTCCTCGGGGAGGGGCCTCTAACTATGGCTACACCTTC,CASSPRGGASNYGYTF
TRBV28,TRBD2,once,TRBJ2-1,TGTGCCAGCATGGGACTAGACTTTGGGTACAATGAGCAGTTCTTC,CASMGLDFGYNEQFF
TRBV13,-,-,TRBJ1-1,TGTGCCAGCAGCTTAGGGCAGGGTTTGACTGAAGCTTTCTTT,CASSLGQGLTEAFF
TRBV11-2,TRBD2,-,TRBJ2-2,TGTGCCAGCAGCTCTCCCGGCCAGCGGGAGGGCCACGGGGAGCTGTTTTTT,CASSSPGQREGHGELFF
TRBV7-9,-,-,TRBJ2-1,TGTGCCAGCAGCTTAGCGCAGGGAAACTACAATGAGCAGTTCTTC,CASSLAQGNYNEQFF
TRBV19,TRBD2,-,TRBJ2-7,TGTGCCAGTAGTATCGCGGGAGGGCCCTACGAGCAGTACTTC,CASSIAGGPYEQYF
TRBV2,-,-,TRBJ2-5,TGTGCCAGCAGTGAATGGCGTCAGGAAAAAGAGACCCAGTACTTC,CASSEWRQEKETQYF
TRBV21-1,-,-,TRBJ2-7,TGTGCCAGCATTGAGACTAGCGGGGACTACGAGCAGTACTTC,CASIETSGDYEQYF
TRBV13,TRBD2,-,TRBJ2-3,TGTGCCAGCAGCTTAAGCATGGTTCTTCTGCGGGAGGGCCGATTCACAGATACGCAGTATTTT,CASSLSMVLLREGRFTDTQYF
TRBV19,TRBD2,-,TRBJ2-1,TGTGCCAGTGGGGCTAGCGGTTACAATGAGCAGTTCTTC,CASGASGYNEQFF
TRBV2,TRBD1,-,TRBJ1-5,TGTGCCAGCAGTGAAGGACAGGGTGTTGGGGTTAGGCAGCCCCAGCATTTT,CASSEGQGVGVRQPQHF
TRBV28,-,-,TRBJ1-5,TGTGCCAGCAGTTTTTACCAGGGGAGCAATCAGCCCCAGCATTTT,CASSFYQGSNQPQHF
TRBV7-9,TRBD1,-,TRBJ2-7,TGTGCCAGCAGCTCCCGACAGGGGAATTACGAGCAGTACTTC,CASSSRQGNYEQYF
TRBV11-3,-,-,TRBJ2-2,TGTGCCAGCAGCTTAGAATCGGGCGGACTCGCGAACACCGGGGAGCTGTTTTTT,CASSLESGGLANTGELFF
TRBV4-3,TRBD2,-,TRBJ2-7,TGCGCCAGCAGCCAAGATCTGGGCGCGGGAGACTACGAGCAGTACTTC,CASSQDLGAGDYEQYF
TRBV4-3,-,-,TRBJ1-1,TGCGCCAGCAGCCAAGACAGGGAAGGTGAAGCTTTCTTT,CASSQDREGEAFF
TRBV28,-,-,TRBJ2-5,TGTGCCAGCAGCATCACAATCGACAGGGAGGAAGAGACCCAGTACTTC,CASSITIDREEETQYF
TRBV4-1,TRBD1,-,TRBJ2-7,TGCGCCAGCAGCCGCGAACAGGGGGCGGCGGGGGAGCAGTACTTC,CASSREQGAAGEQYF
TRBV7-9,TRBD2,-,TRBJ2-3,TGTGCCAGCAGCTCGATCCGACTAGCGGCCAGCACAGATACGCAGTATTTT,CASSSIRLAASTDTQYF
TRBV13,TRBD1,-,TRBJ1-2,TGTGCCAGCAGCTTAGGTCAGGGGGCAGGAGGCTACACCTTC,CASSLGQGAGGYTF
TRBV27,-,-,TRBJ1-4,TGTGCCAGCAGTTCGGGACACCGAGGGGAAAAACTGTTTTTT,CASSSGHRGEKLFF
TRBV27,-,-,TRBJ2-7,TGTGCCAGCAGGGCGGGGTCCTTTGCTTACGAGCAGTACTTC,CASRAGSFAYEQYF
TRBV2,TRBD1,-,TRBJ2-4,TGTGCCAGCAGCGGCTTTAGGGACAGGTCGCTCCTAGCCAAAAACATTCAGTACTTC,CASSGFRDRSLLAKNIQYF
TRBV19,-,-,TRBJ1-3,TGTGCCAGTGGGAGACCCAGGGGTACTGGAAACACCATATATTTT,CASGRPRGTGNTIYF
TRBV7-8,TRBD1,-,TRBJ2-3,TGTGCCAGCAGCTTAGCCGGGACAGGGTCCACAGATACGCAGTATTTT,CASSLAGTGSTDTQYF
TRBV27,-,-,TRBJ2-7,TGTGCCAGCAGTTCCAGCTCCTACGAGCAGTACTTC,CASSSSSYEQYF
TRBV2,TRBD1,-,TRBJ1-2,TGTGCCAGCCCAGGGGGCGCGAACTATGGCTACACCTTC,CASPGGANYGYTF
TRBV2,TRBD2,-,TRBJ2-1,TGTGCCAGCAGTCCGGGACTAGCGGCCTCGTACAATGAGCAGTTCTTC,CASSPGLAASYNEQFF
TRBV7-9,TRBD1,few,TRBJ1-1,TGTGCCAGCAGTCGCACAGGGGGCACTGAAGCTTTCTTT,CASSRTGGTEAFF
TRBV7-6,TRBD1,-,TRBJ2-7,TGTGCCAGCAGCTACGGGACAGGGGGTTACGAGCAGTACTTC,CASSYGTGGYEQYF
TRBV27,TRBD2,-,TRBJ2-1,TGTGCCAGCAGGGGACTAGCGGGAGACCCGGAACAGTTCTTC,CASRGLAGDPEQFF
TRBV19,-,-,TRBJ2-7,TGTGCCAGTAGTATAAGAGAGGGTAGGTACGAGCAGTACTTC,CASSIREGRYEQYF
TRBV7-9,TRBD2,-,TRBJ2-1,TGTGCCAGCAGCTCCGGACTAGCGGGGACCTCCTACAATGAGCAGTTCTTC,CASSSGLAGTSYNEQFF